These 18 T cell receptor beta chains were all obtained from the same sample, sequenced in a study of cytotoxic CD8 clonotypes in ibrutinib-treated CLL. Repertoires were generated with immunoSEQ multiplex PCR, while TCRdb's copy carries only in-frame clones and drops some. The table has hundreds of thousands of clones, about four fifths seen once. Specimen: PBMCs, collected after 12 months of ibrutinib treatment. All receptors come from a human donor with chronic lymphocytic leukemia.

The chain uses TRBV11-2 and TRBJ1-2; tentative D call: TRBD1 (6 bases). Trimming removed 0 bases at V and 3 bases at J, with 14 bases between. Looked up from germline, CDR1 is SGHAT and CDR2 is FQNNGV. The length of the CDR3 is 16 residues. In DNA, the CDR3 is TGTGCCAGCAGCTTAGATCAGGCTGGGGGCTACTATGGCTACACCTTC. Translated, it gives CASSLDQAGGYYGYTF.

The J gene is TRBJ2-7, the V gene TRBV28, with a weak D call TRBD2 (6 bases). CDR1 MDHEN and CDR2 SYDVKM come from the germline V gene. The CDR3 runs 15 residues. Trimming took 5 bases from V and 0 from J, leaving 14 bases between them. CDR3 in DNA: TGTGCCAGCAGTCACGAGGGGACTTACTCCTACGAGCAGTACTTC. This sequence encodes CASSHEGTYSYEQYF.

The chain combines TRBV14 with TRBJ1-2; no reliable D call. CDR3 size: 15 residues. CDR1 SGHDN and CDR2 FVKESK come from the germline V gene. Trimming took 0 bases from V and 3 from J, leaving 11 bases between them. The CDR3 here is CASSQDGTRYYGYTF. Here the CDR3 DNA reads TGTGCCAGCAGCCAAGATGGCACAAGATACTATGGCTACACCTTC.

The V gene is TRBV9, the J gene TRBJ1-2; no clear D gene. Germline CDR1 and CDR2: SGDLS and YYNGEE. The CDR3 sequence is 14 residues long. Trimming removed 0 bases at V and 5 bases at J, with 11 bases between. The DNA for the CDR3 is TGTGCCAGCAGCGTAGACCGGTCTGGGTATGGCTACACCTTC. Its translation: CASSVDRSGYGYTF. The variable domain in full, with the rest retrieved from reference TRBV9 and TRBJ1-2, is DSGVTQTPKHLITATGQRVTLRCSPRSGDLSVYWYQQSLDQGLQFLIQYYNGEERAKGNILERFSAQQFPDLHSELNLSSLELGDSALYFCASSVDRSGYGYTFGSGTRLTVV.

This clone has only one observation. V and J are TRBV5-1 and TRBJ2-1; the match to TRBD1 covers 8 bases. This CDR3 has 16 amino acids. J was trimmed by 0 bases and V by 2 bases; bases with no gene match: 4. Germline CDR1 reads SGHRS; CDR2 reads YFSETQ. The CDR3, as DNA: TGCGCCAGCAGCTTCCAGACAGGGGCCTCCTACAATGAGCAGTTCTTC. Translation gives CASSFQTGASYNEQFF.

This chain uses TRBV6-6 with TRBJ2-7, with D possibly called TRBD1 or TRBD2 (5 bases each). Germline lookup yields CDR1 MNHNY and CDR2 SVGAGI (reference sequence). CDR3 length equals 13 residues. V lost 6 bases to trimming and J lost 4 bases, with 13 bases between them. CDR3 sequence reads: CASSTQRGYEQYF. DNA of the CDR3: TGTGCCAGCAGCACCCAGAGGGGTTACGAGCAGTACTTC.

V usage is TRBV6-5 and J usage is TRBJ2-7, with 9 bases that match TRBD1. The germline V gene has CDR1 MNHEY and CDR2 SVGAGI. The trim removed 10 bases at V and 5 bases at J, leaving 12 bases unmatched. The CDR3 totals 14 residues. The CDR3 nucleotides read TGTGCCACCCGAGACTGGGGACAGGGAGACGAGCAGTACTTC. It yields the protein CATRDWGQGDEQYF.

V usage is TRBV6-1 and J usage is TRBJ2-7, with 8 nucleotides matching TRBD1. Germline V gene data show CDR1 as MNHNS and CDR2 as SASEGT. With V trimmed by 11 bases and J by 2 bases, 11 bases remained unmatched. This CDR3 has 14 amino acids. CDR3 in DNA: TGTGCCGGCCCCGGACAGGGAAGGCCCTACGAGCAGTACTTC. Protein: CAGPGQGRPYEQYF.

The chain links TRBV5-1 to TRBJ1-1, with a tentative D call TRBD1 (6 bases). The CDR3 contains 15 residues. Trimming removed 0 bases at V and 5 bases at J, with 14 bases between. Germline CDR1 SGHRS, CDR2 YFSETQ. The CDR3: CASSLAATGGTEAFF. DNA of the CDR3: TGCGCCAGCAGCTTGGCCGCGACAGGAGGGACTGAAGCTTTCTTT.

V is TRBV6-1 and J is TRBJ1-4, with unresolved D. Per the germline V gene, CDR1 is MNHNS and CDR2 is SASEGT. The CDR3 loop spans 13 amino acids. Trimming pared 2 bases from V and 7 bases from J, leaving 8 bases between. Here the CDR3 reads CASSEMSFEKLFF. As DNA, the CDR3 is TGTGCCAGCAGTGAAATGAGTTTTGAAAAACTGTTTTTT.

The V call is TRBV28, the J call TRBJ2-7, with 7 bases fitting TRBD2. Per germline, CDR1 MDHEN and CDR2 SYDVKM. The CDR3 contains 19 residues. J gave up 0 bases and V 6 bases, and 20 bases lay outside the gene matches. The CDR3 nucleotides are TGTGCCAGCAGAGTTCCCCCGAAGACTAGCTTGACAACCTCCTACGAGCAGTACTTC. Protein: CASRVPPKTSLTTSYEQYF.

This clone appeared a single time. The chain has TRBV11-3 and TRBJ1-1, with D unclear. The ends were cut back, 6 bases at V and 5 bases at J, with 13 bases in the middle. This CDR3 contains 13 residues. In germline, CDR1 is SGHNT, CDR2 YENEEA. The CDR3 DNA reads TGTGCCAGCAGGTTTAACGGGGATACTGAAGCTTTCTTT. Translating gives CASRFNGDTEAFF.

In nucleotides, the CDR3 is TGTGCCAGCAGCGTAGGGGCTAGCGGGAGTTACAATGAGCAGTTCTTC. Translation gives CASSVGASGSYNEQFF. The chain couples TRBV9 to TRBJ2-1; 10 bases align to TRBD2. J lost 4 bases, V lost 0 bases, and 4 bases had no gene match. This CDR3 has 16 residues. Germline CDR1 SGDLS, CDR2 YYNGEE.

The rearrangement links TRBV5-5 to TRBJ2-7; 8 bases line up with TRBD2. With V trimmed by 4 bases and J by 3 bases, 12 bases remained unmatched. Germline V gene sequence: CDR1 SGHKS, CDR2 YYEKEE (reference sequence). The CDR3 is 16 amino acids. The chain's CDR3 is CASSPSGGGGYYEQYF. CDR3 nucleotide sequence: TGTGCCAGCAGCCCCTCGGGGGGGGGCGGCTACTACGAGCAGTACTTC.

The genes are TRBV27 and TRBJ1-5, with 9 bases aligning to TRBD1. The germline V gene has CDR1 MNHEY and CDR2 SMNVEV (reference sequence). This CDR3 is built from 15 residues. The trim removed 8 bases at V and 0 bases at J, leaving 5 bases unmatched. DNA for the CDR3: TGTGCCAGCCGACAGGGGGTAATTAGCAATCAGCCCCAGCATTTT. Translating gives CASRQGVISNQPQHF.

The chain joins TRBV7-9 to TRBJ2-7, with 8 bases identical to TRBD1. The CDR3 is 15 amino acids. V trimming: 4 bases; J trimming: 4 bases; junction bases outside the gene matches: 9. Germline V gene sequence: CDR1 SEHNR, CDR2 FQNEAQ (reference sequence). The chain's CDR3 is CASSSQGAQGYEQYF. In nucleotides, the CDR3 is TGTGCCAGCAGCTCGCAGGGGGCTCAAGGGTACGAGCAGTACTTC.

This clone was recorded once. The chain has TRBV7-3 and TRBJ1-6; no reliable D call. This CDR3 is built from 16 residues. V was trimmed by 3 bases and J by 9 bases, leaving 18 bases between them. In germline, CDR1 is SGHTA, CDR2 FQGTGA. CDR3 coding DNA: TGTGCCAGCAGCTTGAATAGTGGCGGGAATGGTTCACCCCTCCACTTT. This gives the protein CASSLNSGGNGSPLHF.

The chain uses TRBV7-8 and TRBJ2-1; a weak D match, TRBD2 (5 bases). Trimming took 1 base from V and 10 from J, leaving 11 bases between them. Germline CDR1 is SGHVS and CDR2 is FQNEAQ. CDR3 length equals 13 residues. The CDR3 sequence is CASSLVRRTEQFF. DNA of the CDR3: TGTGCCAGCAGCTTAGTACGGAGGACCGAGCAGTTCTTC. Using reference TRBV7-8 and TRBJ2-1 for the parts outside the CDR3, the full variable domain is GAGVSQSPRYKVAKRGQDVALRCDPISGHVSLFWYQQALGQGPEFLTYFQNEAQLDKSGLPSDRFFAERPEGSVSTLKIQRTQQEDSAVYLCASSLVRRTEQFFGPGTRLTVL.